The present entry profiles one T cell receptor beta chain with its context. Its antigen is currently unknown. The data were taken from a study of cytomegalovirus exposure and HLA in healthy donors. Regarding the study as a whole: An assumption of roughly uniform sequencing depth across donors underlay the presence/absence analyses. The study listed around 150 cytomegalovirus-associated TCR beta chains.

Primers included in the PCR were 60 Vbeta and 13 Jbeta primers. The repertoire was sequenced with immunoSEQ multiplex PCR; TCRdb's copy has only in-frame clones and lacks some. Of over 120,000 clones listed, roughly 75% are singletons. The V and J ends lost 5 bases and 4 bases respectively, with 17 bases between them. This CDR3 has 15 amino acids. The germline V gene encodes CDR1 SGHVS and CDR2 FQNEAQ. The V gene is TRBV7-8, the J gene TRBJ1-1; D perhaps matches TRBD1 (5 bases). Sequencing was done on a sample of PBMCs. The TCR originated in a female donor in good health and CMV-seronegative. The CDR3 sequence is CASSLLRGGSTEAFF. As DNA, the CDR3 is TGTGCCAGCAGCCTACTCCGGGGGGGGAGCACTGAAGCTTTCTTT.